One and the same sample provided the 30 T cell receptor beta chains below, sequenced in a study of T cell repertoires in cytomegalovirus infection. No cognate antigen is known for these TCRs. TCRdb redid the calling of the reads with MiXCR, one entry per CDR3 protein. The sample lists hundreds of thousands of distinct CDR3 sequences, 40% to 50% occurring once. Specimen: cultured PBMCs, collected from culture after CMV antigen stimulation. All receptors come from a human donor in good health (CMV status not recorded). Some clones in this sample may be carry-over from other donors' samples.

The gene calls are TRBV5-1 and TRBJ2-6; 10 bases map to TRBD1. Germline assignment: CDR1 SGHRS and CDR2 YFSETQ. Trimming removed 7 bases from V and 0 bases from J; junction bases left unmatched: 19. The CDR3 runs 21 residues. The CDR3 DNA follows: TGCGCCAGCCTACGACAGGGGGCTTCTTCCAGCTCCCACTCTGGGGCCAACGTCCTGACTTTC. It yields the protein CASLRQGASSSSHSGANVLTF.

At least ten counts were recorded for this clonotype. The CDR3 coding sequence is TGTGCCAGCAGCCCTAGGGCCGGGGACAACACCATATATTTT. This sequence encodes CASSPRAGDNTIYF. V and J are TRBV7-2 and TRBJ1-3, with a tentative D call TRBD1 (5 bases). CDR1 SGHTA and CDR2 FQGNSA come from the germline V gene. The germline V and J ends were trimmed by 5 bases and 7 bases, with 15 bases remaining between them. The CDR3 runs to 14 residues. The full variable domain, in which reference TRBV7-2 and TRBJ1-3 provide the parts outside the CDR3, is GAGVSQSPSNKVTEKGKDVELRCDPISGHTALYWYRQSLGQGLEFLIYFQGNSAPDKSGLPSDRFSAERTGGSVSTLTIQRTQQEDSAVYLCASSPRAGDNTIYFGEGSWLTVV.

The J gene is TRBJ2-7, the V gene TRBV27; a weak D match, TRBD1 (6 bases). There are 17 residues in the CDR3. V gave up 2 bases and J gave up 2 bases, with 19 bases separating them. Germline CDR1 reads MNHEY; CDR2 reads SMNVEV (reference sequence). CDR3 DNA sequence: TGTGCCAGCAGTTTACCGCCGACAGGCCCCTACCCCTACGAGCAGTACTTC. Protein product: CASSLPPTGPYPYEQYF.

This clonotype was observed at least ten times. The chain is built from TRBV7-2 and TRBJ2-7; D assignment may be TRBD1 or TRBD2 (5 bases each). Trimming shortened V by 2 bases and J by 2 bases, and 13 bases separated the two germline ends. The CDR3 is 15 residues long. Per the germline V gene, CDR1 is SGHTA and CDR2 is FQGNSA. Here the CDR3 DNA reads TGTGCCAGCAGCTTACAGGGCCCGGGGCCCTACGAGCAGTACTTC. Its protein product is CASSLQGPGPYEQYF.

This clonotype was seen ten or more times. The chain joins TRBV7-8 to TRBJ2-1; D perhaps matches TRBD2 (6 bases). V was trimmed by 0 bases and J by 9 bases, leaving 9 bases between them. The CDR3 length is 13 residues. CDR1 is SGHVS and CDR2 is FQNEAQ in the germline V gene. CDR3 nucleotide sequence: TGTGCCAGCAGCTTAGCTAGGGAGGTTGAGCAGTTCTTC. Encoded protein: CASSLAREVEQFF.

The chain has TRBV18 and TRBJ2-5, with 7 positions matching TRBD2. This CDR3 spans 14 amino acids. The germline V gene has CDR1 KGHSH and CDR2 LQKENI. The V and J ends lost 0 bases and 5 bases, in that order; junction bases with no gene match: 3. The CDR3 DNA reads as TGTGCCAGCTCACCACCTGGGACTACTGAGACCCAGTACTTC. It yields the protein CASSPPGTTETQYF. Looking up the rest from reference TRBV18 and TRBJ2-5 gives the full variable domain: NAGVMQNPRHLVRRRGQEARLRCSPMKGHSHVYWYRQLPEEGLKFMVYLQKENIIDESGMPKERFSAEFPKEGPSILRIQQVVRGDSAAYFCASSPPGTTETQYFGPGTRLLVL.

The chain uses TRBV7-2 and TRBJ1-2; TRBD1 aligns across 7 bases. With 1 base clipped from V and 7 bases from J, the junction kept 9 bases outside the gene matches. Germline V gene lookup returns CDR1 SGHTA and CDR2 FQGNSA. This CDR3 has 15 amino acids. CDR3 in amino acids: CASSLGKDRRRGYTF. As DNA, the CDR3 is TGTGCCAGCAGCTTAGGAAAGGACAGGCGGCGTGGCTACACCTTC.

This clonotype was counted a few times. The CDR3 reads CASSLGTGGYGNQPQHF. The CDR3 DNA follows: TGTGCCAGCAGTCTTGGGACAGGGGGATATGGCAATCAGCCCCAGCATTTT. The chain joins TRBV6-1 to TRBJ1-5; 11 nucleotides match TRBD1. Unmatched junction bases numbered 8, after V lost 5 bases and J lost 2 bases. Germline V gives CDR1 MNHNS, CDR2 SASEGT. This CDR3 region has 17 residues.

This chain connects TRBV3-1 to TRBJ1-2; no clear D. This CDR3 comprises 14 residues. Germline CDR1 and CDR2: LGHDT and YNNKEL (reference sequence). V lost 0 bases, J lost 3 bases, and 8 bases lay in between. The CDR3, as DNA: TGTGCCAGCAGCCAAGAGTTCGGGGACTATGGCTACACCTTC. This gives the protein CASSQEFGDYGYTF.

The chain uses TRBV20-1 and TRBJ2-5; no clear D. This CDR3 region has 12 residues. Germline V gene data show CDR1 as DFQATT and CDR2 as SNEGSKA (reference sequence). V was trimmed by 3 bases and J by 2 bases, leaving 7 bases between them. The CDR3: CSASGVQETQYF. CDR3 nucleotide sequence: TGCAGTGCTAGCGGAGTTCAAGAGACCCAGTACTTC.

A few counts support this clonotype. The chain joins TRBV7-2 to TRBJ2-1; D might be TRBD1 (5 bases). This CDR3 spans 14 amino acids. Germline V gives CDR1 SGHTA, CDR2 FQGNSA. V was shortened by 8 bases and J by 4 bases, with 15 bases between the two germline ends. In DNA form, the CDR3 reads TGTGCCAGCCACAGGACAACCTTTTACAATGAGCAGTTCTTC. Translating gives CASHRTTFYNEQFF.

This clonotype was counted a few times. The rearrangement uses TRBV6-1 and TRBJ2-1, with 10 nucleotides matching TRBD2. The CDR3 has 21 residues. J gave up 0 bases and V 5 bases, and 19 bases lay outside the gene matches. In germline, CDR1 is MNHNS, CDR2 SASEGT. CDR3 bases: TGTGCCAGCAGTCCATACAGGGGTGCTAGCGGGAGTGGGGGCTCCTACAATGAGCAGTTCTTC. Residues: CASSPYRGASGSGGSYNEQFF.

This clonotype appeared a few times. The V gene is TRBV7-8, the J gene TRBJ2-1; TRBD2 matches 9 bases. CDR1 is SGHVS and CDR2 is FQNEAQ in the germline V gene. With V trimmed by 2 bases and J by 4 bases, 9 bases remained unmatched. The CDR3 runs 17 residues. CDR3 amino acids: CASSLISGRVIYNEQFF. The CDR3 DNA reads as TGTGCCAGCAGCTTAATTAGCGGGAGAGTCATTTACAATGAGCAGTTCTTC.

The rearrangement uses TRBV7-8 and TRBJ2-5, with a weak D call TRBD2 (6 bases). The length of the CDR3 is 16 residues. V was clipped by 1 base and J by 1 base, with 13 bases between them. CDR1 is SGHVS and CDR2 is FQNEAQ in the germline V gene. CDR3 nucleotides: TGTGCCAGCAGCTTAGGGGGAGGTCTCATCCAAGAGACCCAGTACTTC. This translates into CASSLGGGLIQETQYF. Full variable domain (remainder filled in from reference TRBV7-8 and TRBJ2-5): GAGVSQSPRYKVAKRGQDVALRCDPISGHVSLFWYQQALGQGPEFLTYFQNEAQLDKSGLPSDRFFAERPEGSVSTLKIQRTQQEDSAVYLCASSLGGGLIQETQYFGPGTRLLVL.

V is TRBV6-5 and J is TRBJ2-2; D is perhaps TRBD2 (5 bases). Deletions cut 2 bases from V and 4 bases from J, with 14 bases between. Germline V CDR1 and CDR2: MNHEY, SVGAGI. This CDR3 is 16 amino acids long. CDR3 DNA sequence: TGTGCCAGCAGTTACACGCCCGGACTCCTCACCGGGGAGCTGTTTTTT. Amino acids: CASSYTPGLLTGELFF.

This chain links TRBV11-2 with TRBJ1-1; perhaps TRBD1 as D (6 bases). V dropped 1 base and J dropped 0 bases, with 12 bases sitting between them. Germline CDR1 reads SGHAT; CDR2 reads FQNNGV. The CDR3 has 16 residues. In DNA, the CDR3 is TGTGCCAGCAGCTTAGTAGGAGGGACAATGAACACTGAAGCTTTCTTT. It yields the protein CASSLVGGTMNTEAFF.

V and J are TRBV6-1 and TRBJ1-2, with 9 bases aligning to TRBD1. The CDR3 is made up of 15 amino acids. CDR1 and CDR2 (germline): MNHNS, SASEGT. V shed 5 bases and J 2 bases; nucleotides not matched to a gene: 6. CDR3 sequence: CASSPGTGMNYGYTF. The CDR3 DNA reads TGTGCCAGCAGTCCCGGGACAGGGATGAACTATGGCTACACCTTC.

This clonotype was picked up a small number of times. This chain links TRBV7-2 with TRBJ2-1; no clear D. The CDR3 covers 16 residues. The V end was cut by 5 bases, the J end by 5 bases, with 19 bases between. Germline CDR1 SGHTA, CDR2 FQGNSA. This CDR3 is CASSAFPFKRNNEQFF. The CDR3 DNA is TGTGCCAGCAGCGCCTTTCCCTTCAAACGCAACAATGAGCAGTTCTTC.

J is TRBJ1-5 and V is TRBV2; D is uncertain. From germline, CDR1 is SNHLY and CDR2 FYNNEI. Trimming took off 2 bases at V and 9 bases at J, with 8 bases between the two ends. This CDR3 spans 12 amino acids. CDR3 in DNA: TGTGCCAGCAGTGAACGGAGTGCGCCCCAGCATTTT. Translation gives CASSERSAPQHF.

This clonotype was counted a few times. The chain carries TRBV12-3 or TRBV12-4 and TRBJ1-1, with TRBD1 matching over 7 bases. J gave up 4 bases and V 4 bases, and 9 bases lay outside the gene matches. The CDR3 has 15 residues. CDR3 residues: CASSSRRGPGTEAFF. In nucleotides, the CDR3 is TGTGCCAGCAGTTCGAGAAGGGGGCCGGGCACTGAAGCTTTCTTT.

The V gene is TRBV12-3 or TRBV12-4, the J gene TRBJ1-5, with D maybe TRBD1 (5 bases). The ends were cut back, 6 bases at V and 7 bases at J, with 16 bases in the middle. This CDR3 spans 14 amino acids. CDR3 bases: TGTGCCAGCAGCGGACGGGGGGAGGGCCAGCCCCAGCATTTT. Amino acid sequence: CASSGRGEGQPQHF.

The gene calls are TRBV6-5 and TRBJ2-1, with D perhaps given as TRBD1 or TRBD2 (7 bases each). Germline loops: CDR1 MNHEY, CDR2 SVGAGI. The CDR3 is made up of 15 amino acids. Trimming shortened V by 1 base and J by 10 bases, and 17 bases separated the two germline ends. The CDR3 DNA reads TGTGCCAGCAGTTACTTGTTGACAGGGAGGGGGGAGCAGTTCTTC. Translating gives CASSYLLTGRGEQFF.

This clonotype was counted once. The rearrangement uses TRBV5-5 and TRBJ1-5, with D possibly matching TRBD1 (5 bases). Germline V gene lookup returns CDR1 SGHKS and CDR2 YYEKEE (reference sequence). This CDR3 has 17 amino acids. V was shortened by 0 bases and J by 7 bases, with 20 bases between the two germline ends. The CDR3 region has the DNA TGTGCCAGCAGCTTGGTCTTTGTGGTAGGGACGGGACAGCCCCAGCATTTT. Translated: CASSLVFVVGTGQPQHF.

This chain links TRBV12-5 with TRBJ2-5; TRBD1 agrees at 7 bases. The length of the CDR3 is 15 residues. V gave up 7 bases and J gave up 5 bases; unmatched junction bases: 13. In germline, CDR1 is LGHNT, CDR2 FRNRAP. CDR3 amino acids: CASARGGTGSETQYF. The DNA for the CDR3 is TGTGCTAGTGCCCGAGGGGGCACAGGGTCGGAGACCCAGTACTTC.

J is TRBJ2-7 and V is TRBV7-9; 13 nucleotides match TRBD2. Germline V gene lookup returns CDR1 SEHNR and CDR2 FQNEAQ (reference sequence). The CDR3 runs 16 residues. Germline trimming cut 5 bases from V and 2 bases from J; bases unmatched to any gene: 6. The CDR3 loop is CASSLRTSGSPYEQYF. CDR3 sequence (DNA): TGTGCCAGCAGCCTCCGGACTAGCGGGAGCCCCTACGAGCAGTACTTC.

V is TRBV19 and J is TRBJ2-4; unclear D gene. The CDR3 is 15 amino acids. The V end was cut by 3 bases, the J end by 0 bases, with 9 bases between. Per the germline V gene, CDR1 is LNHDA and CDR2 is SQIVND (reference sequence). CDR3 in DNA: TGTGCCAGTAGTATGGCTGGGCCAGCCAAAAACATTCAGTACTTC. Translating gives CASSMAGPAKNIQYF.

The chain uses TRBV24-1 and TRBJ2-2; D not certain. This CDR3 has 16 residues. CDR1 is KGHDR and CDR2 is SFDVKD in the germline V gene. V was trimmed by 5 bases and J by 4 bases, leaving 16 bases between them. CDR3 protein: CATSGAYPGSTGELFF. For the CDR3, the DNA is TGTGCCACCAGTGGGGCCTACCCAGGCAGCACCGGGGAGCTGTTTTTT.

The V gene is TRBV6-9, the J gene TRBJ2-7, with TRBD1 as a possible D gene (5 bases). The CDR3 is made up of 14 amino acids. CDR1 is MNHGY and CDR2 is SVAAGI in the germline V gene. The V end was cut by 2 bases, the J end by 6 bases, with 14 bases between. The CDR3 DNA reads as TGTGCCAGCAGTTATCGGCAGGGCTCGGGCGAGCAGTACTTC. The encoded protein is CASSYRQGSGEQYF.

This chain links TRBV5-6 with TRBJ2-3, with a weak D call TRBD2 (5 bases). V lost 6 bases and J 2 bases, leaving 22 bases between the germline ends. The CDR3 length is 17 residues. Germline V gene sequence: CDR1 SGHDT, CDR2 YYEEEE. CDR3 coding DNA: TGTGCCAGCATCCCAACAGCGGCGTGGGATGACACAGATACGCAGTATTTT. This gives the protein CASIPTAAWDDTDTQYF.

The genes are TRBV7-2 and TRBJ2-3; TRBD2 matches at 11 bases. Germline V CDR1 and CDR2: SGHTA, FQGNSA. The CDR3 consists of 15 residues. With 5 bases clipped from V and 8 bases from J, the junction kept 9 bases outside the gene matches. The CDR3 DNA reads TGTGCCAGCAGCCTGCGGGGGCTAGCGGGAGGTACGCAGTATTTT. Translation gives CASSLRGLAGGTQYF.